This T cell receptor (beta chain) was observed in a study of T cell responses to AZD1222 COVID-19 vaccine. TCRdb's table, derived via immunoSEQ multiplex PCR, lists solely in-frame clones and lacks some. The sample has around 81,000 clones, about 82% seen once. Concerning this clone: No antigen is known for it.

Study-level points and caveats: Recipients of two AZD1222 doses showed rising Spike-specific TCR breadth and depth.

This receptor was taken from an adult in good health. The sample was peripheral blood, taken on day 0 of AZD1222 vaccination.

The CDR3 DNA is TGTGCCAGCAGTTACTCGCTCGGGGAGGAACAGCCCCAGCATTTT. Amino acid sequence: CASSYSLGEEQPQHF. The rearrangement links TRBV6-2 or TRBV6-3 to TRBJ1-5; D not certain. The germline CDR1 and CDR2 sequences are MNHEY and SVGEGT. Trimming pared 0 bases from V and 7 bases from J, leaving 13 bases between. This CDR3 has 15 amino acids.